This T cell receptor beta chain was sequenced for a study of naive and memory T cell subsets. Study-level points and caveats: In CD4 and CD8 cells, diversity dropped from naive through EMRA.

Cells stained for CD3, CD4, CD8, CD45RA, CD27 and viability were sorted into four CD45RA/CD27 subsets. The beta constant-region primer was an equimolar mix of two oligonucleotides covering TRBC1 and TRBC2. The ligated cDNA underwent four PCR rounds using SP2 and nested alpha and beta constant-region primers. An oligonucleotide with the SP2 primer and a 12-nucleotide UMI was ligated to the cDNA 3' end. Via MiXCR, TCRdb re-called the UMI-ligation and nested PCR reads, giving one row per CDR3 protein. The sample lists 20,000 to 25,000 distinct CDR3 sequences, approximately 8.8% seen once, with about 20% in the top ten. This clonotype has a count of ten or more. Its antigen is not identified. This clonotype originated in a human donor in good health. The sequenced sample consisted of central memory CD8+ T cells from blood.

The CDR3: CASSLAREQYF. CDR3 DNA: TGTGCCAGCAGCTTAGCCCGGGAGCAGTACTTC. This sequence joins TRBV13 and TRBJ2-7; D remains unclear. The CDR3 spans 11 residues. The ends were cut back, 1 base at V and 7 bases at J, with 5 bases in the middle. In germline, CDR1 is PRHDT, CDR2 FYEKMQ (reference sequence).